This T cell receptor (beta chain) was recorded in a study of T-cell memory formation after mild COVID-19. Study summary: Each donor largely had its own TCR clusters.

This CDR3 comprises 14 residues. V was cut by 5 bases and J by 7 bases, with 17 bases left in between. Germline lookup yields CDR1 SNHLY and CDR2 FYNNEI. Using its own MiXCR run on the 5' RACE reads, TCRdb lists one record per CDR3 protein. Among about 180,000 distinct CDR3 sequences listed, 16% were seen once. A remark on this clonotype: What it binds is not known.

Broader study findings: Memory from before infection featured some responding clones, which suggests cross-reactive memory joined. Clones contracting over day 15 to 85 were CD4/CD8 balanced, with later expanders leaning CD4+. Contracting clones localized mainly to CM and EM when CD4+ and mainly to EMRA when CD8+.

The sample consisted of PBMCs or a T cell subset sorted from them (not recorded which). J is TRBJ1-1 and V is TRBV2; D not certain. This TCR came from an adult woman who had mild COVID-19 (a few samples of this study predate the infection). Cell type and time point are not known. CDR3 amino acids: CASSPNAWQNEAFF. The DNA for the CDR3 is TGTGCCAGCAGTCCAAATGCCTGGCAGAATGAAGCTTTCTTT.